This TCR beta chain was identified during a study of regulatory dendritic cells for organ transplantation. Study-wide points: Regulatory dendritic cells appeared to expand memory CD8+ clones less than mature ones. Of resting T cell subsets, memory CD8+ had the most alloreactive clonotypes. Considerable individual heterogeneity was seen in alloreactive memory CD8+ T cells.

Memory T cells were CD45RO+, naive were CD45RA+, sorted by FACS. This clone was detected a few times. What it recognizes is unknown. Measured with immunoSEQ multiplex PCR; TCRdb has only the in-frame clones, and not every one. Among 30,000 to 40,000 clones listed, just over 90% were seen once. V was cut by 0 bases and J by 1 base, with 11 bases left in between. CDR3 length: 16 residues. Germline V gene sequence: CDR1 SGHTS, CDR2 YDEGEE. The specimen sequenced was naive CD8+ T cells from blood. The subset denotes: CD45RA+ naive T cells. The TCR comes from a human donor in good health. The chain has TRBV5-8 and TRBJ1-5, with D uncertain. CDR3 residues: CASSLDYVGSNQPQHF. DNA of the CDR3: TGTGCCAGCAGCTTGGATTATGTGGGGAGCAATCAGCCCCAGCATTTT. Filled out from reference TRBV5-8 and TRBJ1-5, the complete variable domain reads EAGVTQSPTHLIKTRGQQATLRCSPISGHTSVYWYQQALGLGLQFLLWYDEGEERNRGNFPPRFSGRQFPNYSSELNVNALELEDSALYLCASSLDYVGSNQPQHFGDGTRLSIL.